This T cell receptor (beta chain) appears in the sequencing data of a study of PD-1 blockade in classical Hodgkin lymphoma. TCRdb keeps only in-frame clones here, not all; method: immunoSEQ multiplex PCR. The repertoire consists of roughly 94,000 clones, with 85% to 95% occurring once and the leading ten covering about 2%. Regarding this clone: Its antigen is as yet unknown.

Time point specified: cycle 4 day 1 (C4D1), after more than 5 weeks of nivolumab. No patient escaped relapse after autologous stem cell transplantation, and brentuximab vedotin exposure varied. Under best response, outcomes were complete response, partial response or progressive disease. Study-level findings and limits: Patients who responded completely had about the same baseline diversity as newly diagnosed patients. Newly diagnosed patients had baseline TCR diversity that was reportedly lower than that of healthy donors.

The specimen was peripheral blood mononuclear cells (PBMCs), collected before the fourth cycle of nivolumab. The clonotype originates from a human donor with classical Hodgkin lymphoma.

CDR3 sequence (DNA): TGTGCCAGCAGTAGCACTAGCGGGAGTGGAGATACGCAGTATTTT. It yields the protein CASSSTSGSGDTQYF. The gene calls are TRBV27 and TRBJ2-3; 11 bases line up with TRBD2. With V trimmed by 5 bases and J by 5 bases, 6 bases remained unmatched. The germline V gene has CDR1 MNHEY and CDR2 SMNVEV (reference sequence). The CDR3 has 15 amino acids.